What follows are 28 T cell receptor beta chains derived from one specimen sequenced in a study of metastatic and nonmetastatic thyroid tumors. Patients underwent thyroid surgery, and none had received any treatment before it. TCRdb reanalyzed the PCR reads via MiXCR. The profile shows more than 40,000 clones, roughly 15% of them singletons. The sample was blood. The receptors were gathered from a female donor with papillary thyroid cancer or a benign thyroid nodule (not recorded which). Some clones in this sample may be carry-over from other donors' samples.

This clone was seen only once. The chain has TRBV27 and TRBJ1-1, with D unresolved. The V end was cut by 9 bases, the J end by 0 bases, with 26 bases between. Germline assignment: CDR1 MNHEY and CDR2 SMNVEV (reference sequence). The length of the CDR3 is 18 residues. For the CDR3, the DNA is TGTGCCAGAAGTAATGCGGGTGGGTCAGGTAAAATGAACACTGAAGCTTTCTTT. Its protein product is CARSNAGGSGKMNTEAFF.

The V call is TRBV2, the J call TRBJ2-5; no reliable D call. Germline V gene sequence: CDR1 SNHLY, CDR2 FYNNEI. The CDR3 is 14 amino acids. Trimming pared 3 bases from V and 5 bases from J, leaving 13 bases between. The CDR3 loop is CASSDSQAEETQYF. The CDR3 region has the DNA TGTGCCAGCAGTGACTCGCAGGCTGAGGAGACCCAGTACTTC.

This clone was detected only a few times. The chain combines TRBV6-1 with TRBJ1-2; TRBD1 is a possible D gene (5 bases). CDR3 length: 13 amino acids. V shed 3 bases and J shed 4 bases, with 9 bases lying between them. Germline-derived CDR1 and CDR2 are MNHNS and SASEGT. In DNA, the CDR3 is TGTGCCAGCAGTGAGTTTGGGGGCTATGGCTACACCTTC. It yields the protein CASSEFGGYGYTF.

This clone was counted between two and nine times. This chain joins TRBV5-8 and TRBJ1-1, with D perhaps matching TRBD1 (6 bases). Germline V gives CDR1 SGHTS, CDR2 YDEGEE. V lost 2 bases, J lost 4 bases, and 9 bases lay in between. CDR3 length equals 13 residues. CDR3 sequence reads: CASSLYRVTEAFF. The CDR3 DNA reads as TGTGCCAGCAGCTTATACAGGGTCACTGAAGCTTTCTTT. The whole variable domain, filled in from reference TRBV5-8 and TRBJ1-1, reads EAGVTQSPTHLIKTRGQQATLRCSPISGHTSVYWYQQALGLGLQFLLWYDEGEERNRGNFPPRFSGRQFPNYSSELNVNALELEDSALYLCASSLYRVTEAFFGQGTRLTVV.

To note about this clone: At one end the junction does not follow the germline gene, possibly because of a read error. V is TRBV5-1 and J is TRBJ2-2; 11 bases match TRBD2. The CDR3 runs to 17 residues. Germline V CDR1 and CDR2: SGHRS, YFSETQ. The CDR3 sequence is CASSSDSGRADTGELFF. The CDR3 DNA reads TGCGCCAGCAGCTCGGATAGCGGGAGGGCCGACACTGGGGAGCTGTTTTTT.

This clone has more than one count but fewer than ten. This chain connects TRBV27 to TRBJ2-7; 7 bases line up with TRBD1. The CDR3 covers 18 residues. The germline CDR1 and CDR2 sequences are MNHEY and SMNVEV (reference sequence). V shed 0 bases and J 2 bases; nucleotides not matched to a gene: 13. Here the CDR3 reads CASSLSSPAQGRTYEQYF. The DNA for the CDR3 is TGTGCCAGCAGTTTATCCAGCCCCGCACAGGGGCGAACCTACGAGCAGTACTTC.

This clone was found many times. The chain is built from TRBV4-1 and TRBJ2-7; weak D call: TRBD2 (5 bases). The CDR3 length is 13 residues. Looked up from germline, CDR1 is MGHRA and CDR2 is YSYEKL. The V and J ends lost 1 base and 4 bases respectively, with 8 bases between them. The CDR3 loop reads CASSQGTHYEQYF. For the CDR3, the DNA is TGCGCCAGCAGCCAAGGGACTCATTACGAGCAGTACTTC.

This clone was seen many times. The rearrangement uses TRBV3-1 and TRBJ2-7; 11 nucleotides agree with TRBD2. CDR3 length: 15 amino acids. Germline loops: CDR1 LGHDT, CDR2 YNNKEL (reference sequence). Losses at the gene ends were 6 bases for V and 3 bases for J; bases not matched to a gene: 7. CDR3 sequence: CASRTRLAGHYEQYF. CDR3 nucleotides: TGTGCCAGCAGGACTCGACTAGCGGGACACTACGAGCAGTACTTC.

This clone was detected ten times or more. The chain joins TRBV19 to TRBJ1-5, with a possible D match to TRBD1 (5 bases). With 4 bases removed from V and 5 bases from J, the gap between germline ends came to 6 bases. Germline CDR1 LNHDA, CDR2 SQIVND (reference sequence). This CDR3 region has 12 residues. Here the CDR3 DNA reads TGTGCCAGTAGTAAGACAGATCAGCCCCAGCATTTT. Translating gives CASSKTDQPQHF.

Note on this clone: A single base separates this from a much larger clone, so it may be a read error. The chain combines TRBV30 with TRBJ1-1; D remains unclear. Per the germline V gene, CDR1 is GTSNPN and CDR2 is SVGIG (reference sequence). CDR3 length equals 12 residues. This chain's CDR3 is CAWSPMNTEDFF. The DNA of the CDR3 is TGTGCCTGGAGTCCGATGAACACTGAAGATTTCTTT. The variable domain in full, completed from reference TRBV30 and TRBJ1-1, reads SQTIHQWPATLVQPVGSPLSLECTVEGTSNPNLYWYRQAAGRGLQLLFYSVGIGQISSEVPQNLSASRPQDRQFILSSKKLLLSDSGFYLCAWSPMNTEDFFGQGTRLTVV.

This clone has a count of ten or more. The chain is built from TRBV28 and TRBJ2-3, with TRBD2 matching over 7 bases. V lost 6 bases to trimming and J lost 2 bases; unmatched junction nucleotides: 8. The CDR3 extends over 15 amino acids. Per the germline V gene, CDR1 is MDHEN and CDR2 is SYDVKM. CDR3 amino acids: CASSSWRETTDTQYF. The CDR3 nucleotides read TGTGCCAGCAGCTCCTGGCGGGAGACCACAGATACGCAGTATTTT.

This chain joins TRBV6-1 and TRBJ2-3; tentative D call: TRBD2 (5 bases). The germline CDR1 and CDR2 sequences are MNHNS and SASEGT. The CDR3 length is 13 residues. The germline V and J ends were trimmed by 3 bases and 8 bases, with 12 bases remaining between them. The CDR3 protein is CASSDSDYGTQYF. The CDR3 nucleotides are TGTGCCAGCAGTGATTCTGACTATGGTACGCAGTATTTT.

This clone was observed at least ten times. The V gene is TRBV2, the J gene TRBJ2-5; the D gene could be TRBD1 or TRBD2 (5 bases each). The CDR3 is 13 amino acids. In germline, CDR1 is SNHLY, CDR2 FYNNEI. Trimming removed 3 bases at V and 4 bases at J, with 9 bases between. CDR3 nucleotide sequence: TGTGCCAGCAGTGACTTGGGGGTAGAGACCCAGTACTTC. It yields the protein CASSDLGVETQYF.

In nucleotides, the CDR3 is TGTGCCAGCAGTTATACGGCCGAGAGTATGAACACTGAAGCTTTCTTT. Amino acid sequence: CASSYTAESMNTEAFF. The chain combines TRBV27 with TRBJ1-1; D call uncertain. The V end was cut by 4 bases, the J end by 0 bases, with 15 bases between. The CDR3 sequence is 16 residues long. Germline CDR1 MNHEY, CDR2 SMNVEV (reference sequence).

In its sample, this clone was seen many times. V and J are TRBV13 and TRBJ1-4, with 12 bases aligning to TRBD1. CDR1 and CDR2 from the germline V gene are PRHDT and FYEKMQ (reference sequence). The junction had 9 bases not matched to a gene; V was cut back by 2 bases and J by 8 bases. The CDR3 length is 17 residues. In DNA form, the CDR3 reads TGTGCCAGCAGCTTATTGGGACAGGGGGCGCATCGGGAAAAACTGTTTTTT. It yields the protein CASSLLGQGAHREKLFF.

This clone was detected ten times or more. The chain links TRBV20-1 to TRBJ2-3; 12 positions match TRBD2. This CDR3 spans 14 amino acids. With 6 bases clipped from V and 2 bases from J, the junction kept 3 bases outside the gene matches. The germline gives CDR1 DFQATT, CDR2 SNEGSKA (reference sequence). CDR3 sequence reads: CSARTSGATDTQYF. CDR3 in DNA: TGCAGTGCCCGGACTAGCGGGGCCACAGATACGCAGTATTTT.

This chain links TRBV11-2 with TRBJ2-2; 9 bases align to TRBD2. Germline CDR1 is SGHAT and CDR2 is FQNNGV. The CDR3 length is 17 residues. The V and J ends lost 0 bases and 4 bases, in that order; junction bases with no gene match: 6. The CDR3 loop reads CASSLEWREGSTGELFF. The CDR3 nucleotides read TGTGCCAGCAGCTTAGAGTGGCGGGAGGGCAGCACCGGGGAGCTGTTTTTT.

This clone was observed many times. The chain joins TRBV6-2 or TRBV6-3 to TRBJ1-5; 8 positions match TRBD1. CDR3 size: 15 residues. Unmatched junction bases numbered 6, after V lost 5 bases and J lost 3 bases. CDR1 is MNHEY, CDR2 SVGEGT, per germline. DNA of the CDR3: TGTGCCAGCAGTCAGACAGGGGCAACCAATCAGCCCCAGCATTTT. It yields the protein CASSQTGATNQPQHF.

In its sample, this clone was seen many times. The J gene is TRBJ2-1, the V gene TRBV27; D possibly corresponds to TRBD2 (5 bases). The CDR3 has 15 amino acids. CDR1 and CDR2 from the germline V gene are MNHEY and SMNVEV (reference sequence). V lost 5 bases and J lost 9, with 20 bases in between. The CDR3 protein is CASSTNREWKGEQFF. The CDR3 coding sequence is TGTGCCAGCAGTACAAACCGGGAATGGAAGGGTGAGCAGTTCTTC.

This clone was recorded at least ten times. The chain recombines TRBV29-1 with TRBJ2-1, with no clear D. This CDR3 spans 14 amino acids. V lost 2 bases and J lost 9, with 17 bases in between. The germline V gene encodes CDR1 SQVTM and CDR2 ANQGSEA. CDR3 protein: CSVETARGIPEQFF. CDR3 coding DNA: TGCAGCGTTGAAACGGCCCGTGGCATCCCTGAGCAGTTCTTC.

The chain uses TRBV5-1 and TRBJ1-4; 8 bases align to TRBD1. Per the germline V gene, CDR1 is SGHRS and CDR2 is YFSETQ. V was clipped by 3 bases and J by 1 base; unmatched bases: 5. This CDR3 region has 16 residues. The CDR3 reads CASSSTGVETNEKLFF. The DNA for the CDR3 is TGCGCCAGCAGCTCGACAGGGGTGGAAACTAATGAAAAACTGTTTTTT.

The CDR3 is CASSLGFEGYTF. CDR3 DNA sequence: TGTGCCAGCAGCCTAGGGTTTGAGGGCTACACCTTC. This rearrangement joins TRBV11-3 to TRBJ1-2, with D unresolved. Germline V CDR1 and CDR2: SGHNT, YENEEA. The CDR3 has 12 amino acids. The V end lost 5 bases, the J end lost 8 bases, and 12 bases lay between the germline ends.

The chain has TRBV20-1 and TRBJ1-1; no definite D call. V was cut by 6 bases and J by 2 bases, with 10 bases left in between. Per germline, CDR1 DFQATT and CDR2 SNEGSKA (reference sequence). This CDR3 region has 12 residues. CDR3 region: CSAQSTNTEAFF. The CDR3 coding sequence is TGCAGTGCCCAGAGCACAAACACTGAAGCTTTCTTT.

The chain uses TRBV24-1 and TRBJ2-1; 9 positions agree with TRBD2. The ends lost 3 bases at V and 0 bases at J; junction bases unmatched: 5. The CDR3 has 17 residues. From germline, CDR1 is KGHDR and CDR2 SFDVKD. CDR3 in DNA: TGTGCCACCAGTGATGGCGGGAGGGTTCCCTCCTACAATGAGCAGTTCTTC. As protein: CATSDGGRVPSYNEQFF.

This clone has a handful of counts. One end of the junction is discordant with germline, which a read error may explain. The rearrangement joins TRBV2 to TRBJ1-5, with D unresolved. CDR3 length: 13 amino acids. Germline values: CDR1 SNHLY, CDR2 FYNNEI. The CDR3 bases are TGTGCCAGCAGACCGTATAGCAATCAGCCCCATCATTTT. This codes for CASRPYSNQPHHF. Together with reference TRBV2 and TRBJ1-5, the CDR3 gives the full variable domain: EPEVTQTPSHQVTQMGQEVILRCVPISNHLYFYWYRQILGQKVEFLVSFYNNEISEKSEIFDDQFSVERPDGSNFTLKIRSTKLEDSAMYFCASRPYSNQPHHFGDGTRLSIL.

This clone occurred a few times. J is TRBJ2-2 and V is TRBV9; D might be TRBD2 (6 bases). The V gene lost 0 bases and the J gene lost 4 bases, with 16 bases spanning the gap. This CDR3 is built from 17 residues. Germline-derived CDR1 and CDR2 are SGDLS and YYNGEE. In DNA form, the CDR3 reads TGTGCCAGCAGCGTAGAGCGGGTCCCGGGACTCACCGGGGAGCTGTTTTTT. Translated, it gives CASSVERVPGLTGELFF.

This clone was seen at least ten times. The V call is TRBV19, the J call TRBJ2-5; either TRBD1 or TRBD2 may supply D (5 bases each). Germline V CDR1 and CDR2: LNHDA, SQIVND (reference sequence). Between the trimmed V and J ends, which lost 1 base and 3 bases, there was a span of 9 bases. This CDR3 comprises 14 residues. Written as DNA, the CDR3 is TGTGCCAGTAGTATAGGGAGAGGGGAAGAGACCCAGTACTTC. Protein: CASSIGRGEETQYF.

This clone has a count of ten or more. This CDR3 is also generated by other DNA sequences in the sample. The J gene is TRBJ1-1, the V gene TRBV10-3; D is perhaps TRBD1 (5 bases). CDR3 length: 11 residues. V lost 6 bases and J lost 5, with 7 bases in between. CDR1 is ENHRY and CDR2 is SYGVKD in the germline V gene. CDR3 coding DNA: TGTGCCATCAGGGGGGAGACTGAAGCTTTCTTT. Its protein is CAIRGETEAFF.